Listed here is a single T cell receptor beta chain. Its target is unknown. This sample was taken from a study of T cell responses to AZD1222 COVID-19 vaccine. Broader study findings: Spike as a whole was targeted by vaccine-associated CD4 TCRs, dominant at 160-218 and 743-854. Compared with day 0, the breadth and depth of the Spike-specific TCR repertoire rose significantly after two doses of AZD1222. Only 6 or 7 AZD1222 recipients tested seropositive at baseline. Most donors were white British and more were female, and clonal diversity was possibly underestimated.

Repertoires were generated with immunoSEQ multiplex PCR, while TCRdb's copy carries only in-frame clones and drops some. The data hold 150,000 or so clones, with approximately 94% observed a single time. The germline CDR1 and CDR2 sequences are MNHEY and SVGAGI. V gave up 6 bases and J gave up 7 bases; unmatched junction bases: 4. CDR3 size: 14 residues. The specimen comprised peripheral blood, sampled on day 0 of AZD1222 vaccination. The chain combines TRBV6-5 with TRBJ2-1; 12 bases fit TRBD2. The receptor was isolated from an adult in good health. CDR3: CASSQTSGGNEQFF. The CDR3 DNA is TGTGCCAGCAGCCAGACTAGCGGGGGTAATGAGCAGTTCTTC.